This T cell receptor (beta chain) was identified in a study of blood T cell repertoires in COVID-19. On the study more broadly: Sources were T cells, B-cell-depleted T cells, or PBMCs; the material itself was cDNA or gDNA.

Resolution of symptoms, clearance, or two negative PCRs was present in recovered Cohort 3 donors. Source study methods: Estimation of nucleated cell counts was performed using reference gene primer amplification. Here immunoSEQ multiplex PCR was the method, and the copy in TCRdb shows in-frame clones only, minus some. Clone size and V and J calls were adopted from that table, with D and trimming inferred from the DNA. The data hold some 390,000 clones, with approximately 92% observed a single time. J gave up 4 bases and V 6 bases, and 5 bases lay outside the gene matches. The CDR3 loop spans 13 amino acids. For this clone: This sample includes further DNA sequences coding for the same CDR3.

The TCR was taken from a young man who had recovered from COVID-19. What was sequenced was PBMCs or T cells enriched from blood (not recorded which). The V gene is TRBV12-3 or TRBV12-4, the J gene TRBJ1-2; 7 bases align to TRBD1. In nucleotides, the CDR3 is TGTGCCAGCAGCCCCGGGACAGTCTATGGCTACACCTTC. It encodes CASSPGTVYGYTF.